One sample yielded the 17 T cell receptor beta chains listed below, sequenced in a study of Graves' ophthalmopathy and Graves' hyperthyroidism. CDR3 regions of TCR beta were amplified from RNA transcripts. The library came from an HTBI-primed first-round RT-PCR and a second-round multiplex PCR. TCRdb itself ran the multiplex PCR reads through MiXCR, one entry per CDR3 protein. The sample contains approximately 500,000 distinct CDR3 sequences, 13% to 15% of which appear only once. The sequencing input was blood. The receptor set was obtained from a woman between 25 and 40 years old with Graves' ophthalmopathy.

Ten or more counts support this clonotype. The V and J genes are TRBV18 and TRBJ2-5; 13 bases align to TRBD2. The ends lost 3 bases at V and 1 base at J; junction bases unmatched: 5. CDR1 KGHSH and CDR2 LQKENI come from the germline V gene. The CDR3 has 17 amino acids. The CDR3 reads CASSPRTSGGRQETQYF. CDR3 in DNA: TGTGCCAGCTCACCGAGGACTAGCGGGGGCCGCCAAGAGACCCAGTACTTC.

This clonotype was picked up many times. This sequence joins TRBV4-2 and TRBJ1-1; no definite D call. V shed 4 bases and J shed 3 bases, with 12 bases lying between them. This CDR3 is 14 amino acids long. Germline V gives CDR1 LGHNA, CDR2 YNFKEQ. CDR3 residues: CASSLAGVDTEAFF. CDR3 sequence (DNA): TGTGCCAGCAGCCTCGCGGGAGTAGACACTGAAGCTTTCTTT.

This sequence joins TRBV12-3 or TRBV12-4 and TRBJ1-2, with 12 bases lining up with TRBD1. The V gene end was trimmed by 8 bases and the J gene end by 6 bases; junction bases not matched to a gene: 10. The CDR3 extends over 15 amino acids. DNA of the CDR3: TGTGCCAGCGGCATCGGGACAGGGGGCAGGAATGGCTACACCTTC. Translation gives CASGIGTGGRNGYTF.

Ten or more counts support this clonotype. The CDR3 loop is CASSDGGDEQYF. The CDR3 DNA sequence: TGTGCCAGCAGTGATGGGGGGGACGAGCAGTACTTC. The chain joins TRBV12-3 or TRBV12-4 to TRBJ2-7; TRBD2 matches at 7 bases. This CDR3 has 12 amino acids. J lost 5 bases, V lost 5 bases, and 3 bases had no gene match.

This clonotype has a count of ten or more. V gene TRBV20-1 combines with J gene TRBJ2-5; D is ambiguous. The V gene lost 3 bases and the J gene lost 5 bases, with 7 bases spanning the gap. There are 11 residues in the CDR3. Germline-derived CDR1 and CDR2 are DFQATT and SNEGSKA (reference sequence). The CDR3 loop is CSASDIETQYF. CDR3 in DNA: TGCAGTGCTAGTGATATTGAGACCCAGTACTTC.

There are a few counts of this clonotype. The chain couples TRBV9 to TRBJ2-7; no clear D gene. This CDR3 has 14 residues. Per the germline V gene, CDR1 is SGDLS and CDR2 is YYNGEE. CDR3 DNA: TGTGCTTCGTCAACATTAGGAGAACCCCGCGAGCAGTACTTC. It translates to CASSTLGEPREQYF.

This clonotype was counted ten times or more. This chain connects TRBV6-5 to TRBJ2-5; 11 bases line up with TRBD1. J lost 4 bases, V lost 4 bases, and 5 bases had no gene match. Germline V lookup: CDR1 MNHEY, CDR2 SVGAGI. CDR3 length equals 15 residues. CDR3 in DNA: TGTGCCAGCAGTTCCACCGGGACAGGGGGAGAGACCCAGTACTTC. It specifies CASSSTGTGGETQYF.

This clonotype was counted at least ten times. The chain has TRBV6-1 and TRBJ2-2, with 8 bases that match TRBD1. From germline, CDR1 is MNHNS and CDR2 SASEGT. CDR3 size: 15 residues. V gave up 6 bases and J gave up 6 bases; unmatched junction bases: 9. The CDR3 DNA sequence: TGTGCCAGCAGCCACCAACGGACAGGGTCCGGGGAGCTGTTTTTT. Translated, it gives CASSHQRTGSGELFF.

The table lists this clonotype with many counts. This chain uses TRBV6-1 with TRBJ2-7; D possibly uses TRBD1 or TRBD2 (5 bases each). Germline V CDR1 and CDR2: MNHNS, SASEGT. Trimming took 4 bases from V and 5 from J, leaving 12 bases between them. This CDR3 has 13 amino acids. The CDR3 DNA is TGTGCCAGCAGTGCAACCGAGGGGCACGAGCAGTACTTC. Its translation is CASSATEGHEQYF.

This clonotype was detected ten times or more. The chain couples TRBV24-1 to TRBJ2-5, with 9 bases lining up with TRBD2. V dropped 3 bases and J dropped 3; count of bases not matched to a gene: 4. The CDR3 contains 15 residues. CDR1 and CDR2 from the germline V gene are KGHDR and SFDVKD. CDR3 bases: TGTGCCACCAGTGATCCCCTAGCGGGAAAAGAGACCCAGTACTTC. Its protein product is CATSDPLAGKETQYF.

V is TRBV6-1 and J is TRBJ1-5, with 7 bases matching TRBD1. V lost 4 bases and J lost 2; bases outside the gene matches: 5. CDR3 length equals 15 residues. Germline V CDR1 and CDR2: MNHNS, SASEGT. This CDR3 is CASSAEGTGNQPQHF. The CDR3 DNA reads as TGTGCCAGCAGTGCCGAAGGGACAGGCAATCAGCCCCAGCATTTT.

This chain links TRBV20-1 with TRBJ2-7; 8 nucleotides agree with TRBD2. CDR1 and CDR2 (germline): DFQATT, SNEGSKA (reference sequence). The ends lost 0 bases at V and 0 bases at J; junction bases unmatched: 7. The CDR3 has 16 amino acids. The DNA of the CDR3 is TGCAGTGCTAGAGACCCGAGGGGGACTAGCTCCTACGAGCAGTACTTC. This sequence encodes CSARDPRGTSSYEQYF.

This clonotype was counted between two and nine times. This chain uses TRBV12-3 or TRBV12-4 with TRBJ1-5; a possible D gene is TRBD1 (5 bases). The V gene lost 3 bases and the J gene lost 1 base, with 10 bases spanning the gap. The CDR3 spans 15 residues. CDR3 sequence reads: CASSFAGASNQPQHF. In DNA, the CDR3 is TGTGCCAGCAGTTTCGCCGGGGCGAGCAATCAGCCCCAGCATTTT.

The chain combines TRBV6-1 with TRBJ2-5; no reliable D call. Germline values: CDR1 MNHNS, CDR2 SASEGT. The CDR3 has 14 amino acids. V lost 1 base and J 7 bases, leaving 13 bases between the germline ends. The CDR3 region has the DNA TGTGCCAGCAGTGAAGGAGTTACCCTGGGGACCCAGTACTTC. As protein: CASSEGVTLGTQYF.

This clonotype was found many times. The V call is TRBV12-3 or TRBV12-4, the J call TRBJ1-3, with 8 bases that match TRBD1. The CDR3 extends over 17 amino acids. V lost 5 bases, J lost 2 bases, and 11 bases stayed unmatched. The chain's CDR3 is CASSRLGSDRAGNTIYF. The CDR3 DNA is TGTGCCAGCAGTCGACTAGGATCGGACAGGGCTGGAAACACCATATATTTT.

The sample holds many counts of this clonotype. The chain links TRBV28 to TRBJ2-7; the D is unclear. With 5 bases removed from V and 4 bases from J, the gap between germline ends came to 15 bases. The CDR3 totals 14 residues. Germline CDR1 and CDR2: MDHEN and SYDVKM. The CDR3 bases are TGTGCCAGCAGTCCGCCAGCAGGCGGATACGAGCAGTACTTC. This encodes CASSPPAGGYEQYF. Full variable domain (remainder filled in from reference TRBV28 and TRBJ2-7): DVKVTQSSRYLVKRTGEKVFLECVQDMDHENMFWYRQDPGLGLRLIYFSYDVKMKEKGDIPEGYSVSREKKERFSLILESASTNQTSMYLCASSPPAGGYEQYFGPGTRLTVT.

There are many counts of this clonotype. The rearrangement links TRBV7-9 to TRBJ1-2; 7 nucleotides agree with TRBD1. The junction had 14 bases not matched to a gene; V was cut back by 5 bases and J by 8 bases. Germline V gives CDR1 SEHNR, CDR2 FQNEAQ (reference sequence). The CDR3 runs 15 residues. DNA of the CDR3: TGTGCCAGCAGCGGCAGCCGGGACAGTCACAGAGGCTACACCTTC. Its translation is CASSGSRDSHRGYTF. The full variable domain, in which reference TRBV7-9 and TRBJ1-2 provide the parts outside the CDR3, is DTGVSQNPRHKITKRGQNVTFRCDPISEHNRLYWYRQTLGQGPEFLTYFQNEAQLEKSRLLSDRFSAERPKGSFSTLEIQRTEQGDSAMYLCASSGSRDSHRGYTFGSGTRLTVV.